The clone carrying this T cell receptor beta chain was seen just once. Its antigen is unidentified. This is likely a read error, given that the CDR3 carries no conserved phenylalanine or tryptophan at its end. Study conclusions and caveats: The larger-cohort validation was restricted to a single TCR beta V-J rearrangement rather than whole repertoires.

In TCRdb, the 5' RACE reads were re-called with MiXCR into one record per CDR3 protein. The sample has over 45,000 distinct CDR3 sequences, less than 30% seen once. The germline V and J ends were trimmed by 5 bases and 7 bases, with 17 bases remaining between them. CDR1 and CDR2 from the germline V gene are SEHNR and FQNEAQ (reference sequence). CDR3 size: 14 residues. Cells sorted as Tregs were CD4+, CD25+ and CD127-/low. The V gene is TRBV7-9, the J gene TRBJ2-5; tentative D call: TRBD1 (5 bases). This clonotype was sampled from a female donor with breast cancer. Sequencing used tumor-infiltrating Tregs sorted from the breast tumor. CDR3 residues: CASSPPLGDGTQYS. DNA of the CDR3: TGTGCCAGCAGCCCCCCGCTAGGGGATGGGACCCAGTACTCC.